This T cell receptor beta chain was sequenced in a study of CD8 T cells in ankylosing spondylitis. Whole-study findings and limits: The study looked at matched synovial fluid samples from ankylosing spondylitis patients. Disease-linked clones were reported to be significantly enriched there. Some of the motif variants had earlier been found in reactive arthritis patients' fluid and blood. Disease-linked clones were found to be CD8+ and relatively rare in peripheral blood.

Preparation of TCR beta libraries was done by quantitative 5'-RACE with molecular barcodes. MiXCR was run by TCRdb on the 5' RACE reads, yielding one entry per CDR3 protein. The profile shows about 160,000 distinct CDR3 sequences, about 16% of them singletons. CDR1 is DFQATT, CDR2 SNEGSKA, per germline (reference sequence). V lost 3 bases to trimming and J lost 1 base; unmatched junction nucleotides: 3. The CDR3 is 14 residues long. A word on this clonotype: The antigen is not known.

The chain recombines TRBV20-1 with TRBJ1-5; TRBD1 aligns across 7 bases. This receptor was taken from a male donor with ankylosing spondylitis or in good health (not recorded which). The sequenced sample was blood, either unsorted or a sorted T cell fraction (not recorded which). The CDR3 region is CSARTGSSNQPQHF. CDR3 sequence (DNA): TGCAGTGCTAGGACAGGGTCCAGCAATCAGCCCCAGCATTTT.